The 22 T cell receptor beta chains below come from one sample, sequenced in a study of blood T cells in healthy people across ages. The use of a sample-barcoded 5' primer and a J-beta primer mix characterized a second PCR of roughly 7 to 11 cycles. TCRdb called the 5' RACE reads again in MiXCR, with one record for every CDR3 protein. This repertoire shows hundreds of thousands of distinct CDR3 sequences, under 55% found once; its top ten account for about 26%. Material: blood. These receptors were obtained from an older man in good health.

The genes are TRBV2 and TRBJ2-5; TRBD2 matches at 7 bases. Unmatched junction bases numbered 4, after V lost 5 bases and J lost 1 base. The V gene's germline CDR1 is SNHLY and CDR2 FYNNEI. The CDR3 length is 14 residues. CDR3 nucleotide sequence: TGTGCCAGCAGTCGGCGGGAGTTCCAAGAGACCCAGTACTTC. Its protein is CASSRREFQETQYF.

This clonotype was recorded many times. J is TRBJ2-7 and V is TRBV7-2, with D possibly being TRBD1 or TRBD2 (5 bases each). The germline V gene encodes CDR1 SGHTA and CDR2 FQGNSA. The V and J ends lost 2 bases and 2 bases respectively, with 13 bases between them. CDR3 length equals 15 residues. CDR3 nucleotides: TGTGCCAGCAGCTTACAGCCGGGGCTGCCCTACGAGCAGTACTTC. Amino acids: CASSLQPGLPYEQYF.

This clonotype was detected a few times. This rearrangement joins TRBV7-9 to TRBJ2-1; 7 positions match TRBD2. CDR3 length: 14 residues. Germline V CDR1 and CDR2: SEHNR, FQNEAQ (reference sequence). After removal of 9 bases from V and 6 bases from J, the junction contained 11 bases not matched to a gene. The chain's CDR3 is CASYASGFGNEQFF. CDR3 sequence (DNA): TGTGCCAGTTACGCTAGCGGTTTCGGCAATGAGCAGTTCTTC.

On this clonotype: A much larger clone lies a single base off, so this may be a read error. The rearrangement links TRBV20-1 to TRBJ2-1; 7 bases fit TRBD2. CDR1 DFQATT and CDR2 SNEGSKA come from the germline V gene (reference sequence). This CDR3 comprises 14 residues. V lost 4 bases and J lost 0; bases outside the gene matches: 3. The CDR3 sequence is CSANGGSSYNEQFF. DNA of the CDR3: TGCAGTGCTAACGGGGGGAGCTCCTACAATGAGCAGTTCTTC.

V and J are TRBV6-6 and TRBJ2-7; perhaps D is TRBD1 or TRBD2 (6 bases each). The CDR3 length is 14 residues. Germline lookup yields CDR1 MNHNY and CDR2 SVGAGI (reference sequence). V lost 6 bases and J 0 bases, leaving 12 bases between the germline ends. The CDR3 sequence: CASRWGANSYEQYF. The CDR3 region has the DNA TGTGCCAGCAGATGGGGGGCCAACTCCTACGAGCAGTACTTC.

CDR3 nucleotides: TGTGCCAGCAGTGAATATAGGATCTCCTACGAGCAGTACTTC. Amino acid sequence: CASSEYRISYEQYF. The chain has TRBV25-1 and TRBJ2-7; D is uncertain. The V end was cut by 0 bases, the J end by 0 bases, with 6 bases between. The germline gives CDR1 MGHDK, CDR2 SYGVNS. The CDR3 is 14 residues long.

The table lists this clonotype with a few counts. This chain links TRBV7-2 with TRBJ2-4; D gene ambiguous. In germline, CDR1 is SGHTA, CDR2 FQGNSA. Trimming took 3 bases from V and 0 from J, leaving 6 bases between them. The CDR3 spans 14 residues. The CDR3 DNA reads TGTGCCAGCAGCTTTAACAGAGCCAAAAACATTCAGTACTTC. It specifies CASSFNRAKNIQYF.

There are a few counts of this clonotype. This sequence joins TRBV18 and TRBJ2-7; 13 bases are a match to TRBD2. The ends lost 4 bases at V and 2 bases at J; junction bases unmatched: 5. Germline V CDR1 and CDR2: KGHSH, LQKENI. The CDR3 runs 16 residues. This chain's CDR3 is CASSRGLAGVAYEQYF. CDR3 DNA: TGTGCCAGCTCACGAGGACTAGCGGGGGTTGCCTACGAGCAGTACTTC.

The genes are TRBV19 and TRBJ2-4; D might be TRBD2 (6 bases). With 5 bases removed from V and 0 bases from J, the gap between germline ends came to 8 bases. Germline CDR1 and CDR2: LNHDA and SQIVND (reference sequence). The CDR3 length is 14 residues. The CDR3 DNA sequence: TGTGCCAGTAGTGCGACTAGAGCCAAAAACATTCAGTACTTC. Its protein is CASSATRAKNIQYF.

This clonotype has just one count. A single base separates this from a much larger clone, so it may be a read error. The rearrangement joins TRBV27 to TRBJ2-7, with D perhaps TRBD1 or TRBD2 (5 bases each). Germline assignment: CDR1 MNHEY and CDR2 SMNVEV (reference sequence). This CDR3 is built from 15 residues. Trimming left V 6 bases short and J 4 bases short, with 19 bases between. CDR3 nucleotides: TGTGCCAGCAGCATGACCGGGACGAGGGCTTACGAGCAGTACTTC. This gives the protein CASSMTGTRAYEQYF.

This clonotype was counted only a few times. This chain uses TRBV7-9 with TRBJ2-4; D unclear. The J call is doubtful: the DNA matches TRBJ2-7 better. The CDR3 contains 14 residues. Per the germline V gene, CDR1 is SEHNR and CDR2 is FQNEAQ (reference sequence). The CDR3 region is CASSLAGRADEQYF. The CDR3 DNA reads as TGTGCCAGCAGCTTAGCCGGCCGTGCCGACGAGCAGTACTTC.

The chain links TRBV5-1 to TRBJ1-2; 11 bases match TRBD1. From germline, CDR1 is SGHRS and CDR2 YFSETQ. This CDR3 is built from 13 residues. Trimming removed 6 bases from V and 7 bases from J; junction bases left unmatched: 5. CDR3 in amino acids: CASTTGQGAGYTF. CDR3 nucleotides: TGCGCCAGCACCACCGGACAGGGGGCTGGCTACACCTTC.

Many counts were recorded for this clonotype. The DNA of the CDR3 is TGTGCCAGCAGTTATGGGACAGGGAGCTATGGCTACACCTTC. It specifies CASSYGTGSYGYTF. This chain links TRBV6-5 with TRBJ1-2; 9 bases map to TRBD1. There are 14 residues in the CDR3. CDR1 MNHEY and CDR2 SVGAGI come from the germline V gene. Trimming took 3 bases from V and 4 from J; bases not matched to a gene: 3.

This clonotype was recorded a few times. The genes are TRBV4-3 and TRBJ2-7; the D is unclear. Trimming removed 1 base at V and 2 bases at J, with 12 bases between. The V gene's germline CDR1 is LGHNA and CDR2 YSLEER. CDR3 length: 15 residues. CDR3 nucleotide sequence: TGCGCCAGCAGCCAAGTGTCAGGAGATACCTACGAGCAGTACTTC. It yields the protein CASSQVSGDTYEQYF.

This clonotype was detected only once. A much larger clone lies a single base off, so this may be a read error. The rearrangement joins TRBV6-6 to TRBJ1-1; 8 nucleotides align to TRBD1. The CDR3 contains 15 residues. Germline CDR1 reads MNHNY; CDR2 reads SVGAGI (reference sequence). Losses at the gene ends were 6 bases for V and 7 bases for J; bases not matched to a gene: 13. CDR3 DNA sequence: TGTGCCAGCAGCCCAAACCCGACAGGGGAACTTGAAGCTTTCTTT. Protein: CASSPNPTGELEAFF.

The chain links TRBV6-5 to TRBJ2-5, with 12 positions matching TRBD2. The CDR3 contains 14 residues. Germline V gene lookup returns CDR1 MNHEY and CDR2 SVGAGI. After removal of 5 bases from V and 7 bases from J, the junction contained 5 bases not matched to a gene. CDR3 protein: CASSRTSGKATQYF. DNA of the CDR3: TGTGCCAGCAGTAGGACTAGCGGGAAAGCGACCCAGTACTTC.

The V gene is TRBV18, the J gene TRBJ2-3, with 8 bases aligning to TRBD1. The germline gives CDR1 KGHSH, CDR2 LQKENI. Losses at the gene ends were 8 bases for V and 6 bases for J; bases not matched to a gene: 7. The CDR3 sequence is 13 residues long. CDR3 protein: CASAGQGTDTQYF. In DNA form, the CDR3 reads TGTGCCAGCGCAGGACAGGGAACGGATACGCAGTATTTT.

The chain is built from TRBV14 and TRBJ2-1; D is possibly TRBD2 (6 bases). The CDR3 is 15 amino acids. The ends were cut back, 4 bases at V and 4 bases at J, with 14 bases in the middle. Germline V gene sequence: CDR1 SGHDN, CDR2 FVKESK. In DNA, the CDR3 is TGTGCCAGCAGCCTCCAGCGGGCAGAGTACAATGAGCAGTTCTTC. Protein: CASSLQRAEYNEQFF.

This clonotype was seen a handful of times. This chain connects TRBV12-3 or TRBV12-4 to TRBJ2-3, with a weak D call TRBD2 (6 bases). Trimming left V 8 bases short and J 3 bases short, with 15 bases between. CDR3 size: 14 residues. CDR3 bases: TGTGCCAGCTCGAAGGGAGGAGGTACAGATACGCAGTATTTT. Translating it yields CASSKGGGTDTQYF.

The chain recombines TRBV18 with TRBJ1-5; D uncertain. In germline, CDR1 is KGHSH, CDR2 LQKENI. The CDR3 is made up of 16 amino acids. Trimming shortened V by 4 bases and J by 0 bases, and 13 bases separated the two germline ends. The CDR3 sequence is CASSLDQPSSNQPQHF. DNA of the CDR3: TGTGCCAGCTCACTCGACCAGCCGTCTAGCAATCAGCCCCAGCATTTT.

CDR3 coding DNA: TGTGCCAGCCGCGGGAGCGGGATAAGCACAGATACGCAGTATTTT. Translated, it gives CASRGSGISTDTQYF. The V gene is TRBV7-2, the J gene TRBJ2-3, with 7 bases matching TRBD2. This CDR3 has 15 residues. Germline CDR1 reads SGHTA; CDR2 reads FQGNSA. The V gene end was trimmed by 8 bases and the J gene end by 0 bases; junction bases not matched to a gene: 8.

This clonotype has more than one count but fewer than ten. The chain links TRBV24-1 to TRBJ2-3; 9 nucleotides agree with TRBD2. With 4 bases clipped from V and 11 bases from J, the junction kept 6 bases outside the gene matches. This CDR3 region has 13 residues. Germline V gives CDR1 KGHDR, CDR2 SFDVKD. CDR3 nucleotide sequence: TGTGCCACCAGTGACTCGGGACTAGCCTTGCAGTATTTT. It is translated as CATSDSGLALQYF.